This is a list of T cell receptor beta chains from one sample in a study of T cells after posttransplantation cyclophosphamide. This table comes from immunoSEQ multiplex PCR, and its TCRdb copy is limited to in-frame clones, with some not included. The sample lists more than 15,000 clones, around 87% occurring once. The sequencing here drew on PBMCs, taken after an allogeneic stem cell transplant with a calcineurin inhibitor and methotrexate. The receptors stem from a male patient aged 45-59 years who received an allogeneic stem cell transplant from an unrelated donor, was CMV-positive, and had chronic GVHD only. Some T cells may originate from the graft donor. The CDR3 runs from the conserved cysteine through the conserved F or W. The order of the fields is clone size, V gene, J gene, D gene, CDR3 protein, CDR3 DNA. A D gene is named only where the DNA matches it firmly. The size of a clone is reported for some rows only, either as once, few or many, or as a class for expanded clones.

-	TRBV7-6	TRBJ2-5	-	CASSLAPGPETQYF	TGTGCCAGCAGCTTAGCGCCAGGGCCAGAGACCCAGTACTTC
-	TRBV12-2	TRBJ2-1	-	CASRLDRTSGVYNEQFF	TGTGCAAGTCGCTTGGACCGGACTAGCGGGGTCTACAATGAGCAGTTCTTC
-	TRBV5-1	TRBJ1-2	TRBD1	CASTLTGALSYGYTF	TGCGCCAGCACCTTGACAGGGGCTCTTAGCTATGGCTACACCTTC
once	TRBV6-5	TRBJ2-6	-	CASSQFNGANVLTF	TGTGCCAGCAGTCAATTCAATGGGGCCAACGTCCTGACTTTC
-	TRBV6-6	TRBJ1-1	-	CASSPGRGNTEAFF	TGTGCCAGCAGTCCCGGAAGAGGGAACACTGAAGCTTTCTTT
-	TRBV6-1	TRBJ1-2	-	CASSDPGAGRPNYGYTF	TGTGCCAGCAGTGACCCTGGGGCTGGACGGCCTAACTATGGCTACACCTTC
-	TRBV6-5	TRBJ2-7	-	CASTGANYEQYF	TGTGCCAGCACCGGAGCTAACTACGAGCAGTACTTC
-	TRBV11-2	TRBJ1-1	-	CASSLAGNTEAFF	TGTGCCAGCAGCTTAGCCGGGAACACTGAAGCTTTCTTT
once	TRBV11-3	TRBJ2-2	TRBD1	CASSARGQRNTGELFF	TGTGCCAGCAGCGCCAGGGGACAGCGAAACACCGGGGAGCTGTTTTTT
once	TRBV6-6	TRBJ2-1	TRBD2	CASSSASGDYNEQFF	TGTGCCAGCAGTTCCGCTAGCGGGGATTACAATGAGCAGTTCTTC
-	TRBV16	TRBJ2-7	TRBD1	CASSQSVTGGSYEQYF	TGTGCCAGCAGCCAATCGGTGACAGGGGGCTCTTACGAGCAGTACTTC
-	TRBV7-9	TRBJ2-7	TRBD2	CASSLWGGYEQYF	TGTGCCAGCAGCTTATGGGGGGGGTACGAGCAGTACTTC
-	TRBV9	TRBJ2-2	-	CASGQGVVLGELFF	TGTGCGAGCGGGCAGGGGGTCGTCTTGGGGGAGCTGTTTTTT
-	TRBV6-5	TRBJ1-2	TRBD1	CASWGIQGARRGYTF	TGTGCCAGTTGGGGGATACAGGGGGCCAGGCGCGGCTACACCTTC
-	TRBV6-6	TRBJ2-1	TRBD2	CASSPAGGSYNEQFF	TGTGCCAGCAGCCCAGCGGGAGGCTCCTACAATGAGCAGTTCTTC
-	TRBV19	TRBJ1-5	-	CASSMEFIGNQPQHF	TGTGCCAGTAGTATGGAGTTCATTGGCAATCAGCCCCAGCATTTT
-	TRBV19	TRBJ1-6	-	CASSMGGEGSPLHF	TGTGCCAGTAGTATGGGAGGGGAAGGTTCACCCCTCCACTTT
-	TRBV9	TRBJ1-2	TRBD1	CASSVDRGPEGYTF	TGTGCCAGCAGCGTCGACAGGGGGCCGGAGGGCTACACCTTC
once	TRBV5-4	TRBJ2-7	-	CASSDPTRNEQYF	TGTGCCAGCAGTGATCCGACTAGAAACGAGCAGTACTTC
-	TRBV9	TRBJ2-1	TRBD2	CASSLPTSGAANEQFF	TGTGCCAGCAGCTTACCGACTAGCGGGGCGGCGAATGAGCAGTTCTTC
-	TRBV5-1	TRBJ1-4	-	CASSFFGGFATNEKLFF	TGCGCCAGCAGCTTTTTCGGCGGATTTGCAACTAATGAAAAACTGTTTTTT
-	TRBV14	TRBJ1-1	-	CASAGLGNTEAFF	TGTGCCAGCGCGGGGCTTGGGAACACTGAAGCTTTCTTT
-	TRBV7-3	TRBJ2-2	-	CASSLMGSGELFF	TGTGCCAGCAGCTTAATGGGCTCCGGGGAGCTGTTTTTT
-	TRBV11-3	TRBJ1-1	-	CASSFGLMNTEAFF	TGTGCCAGCAGCTTCGGACTGATGAACACTGAAGCTTTCTTT
-	TRBV11-2	TRBJ2-1	TRBD1	CASSSGTGAYNEQFF	TGTGCCAGCAGTTCCGGGACAGGGGCCTACAATGAGCAGTTCTTC
once	TRBV6-1	TRBJ2-3	-	CASSEPGLPSTDTQYF	TGTGCCAGCAGTGAGCCAGGATTGCCTAGCACAGATACGCAGTATTTT
-	TRBV28	TRBJ2-4	-	CASSPAGLGYIQYF	TGTGCCAGCAGTCCCGCAGGGTTGGGATACATTCAGTACTTC
-	TRBV6-4	TRBJ2-1	-	CASSDTNRASVDEQFF	TGTGCCAGCAGTGACACAAACAGGGCTAGTGTGGATGAGCAGTTCTTC
once	TRBV19	TRBJ2-7	-	CASSPRDNYEQYF	TGTGCCAGTAGTCCCCGGGACAACTACGAGCAGTACTTC
-	TRBV11-2	TRBJ2-7	-	CASSLEEGFSYEQYF	TGTGCCAGCAGCTTAGAGGAGGGGTTCTCCTACGAGCAGTACTTC
-	TRBV7-2	TRBJ1-6	TRBD1	CASRQNRDSYNSPLHF	TGTGCCAGCAGGCAAAATAGGGACAGCTACAATTCACCCCTCCACTTT
-	TRBV7-2	TRBJ2-7	-	CASSFLVGMGGGTYEQYF	TGTGCCAGCAGCTTTCTGGTCGGGATGGGAGGTGGTACCTACGAGCAGTACTTC
-	TRBV28	TRBJ1-2	-	CASSLAGGPKHGYTF	TGTGCCAGCAGTTTAGCGGGGGGCCCGAAGCACGGCTACACCTTC
-	TRBV4-1	TRBJ1-2	-	CASSQVIQGDNYGYTF	TGCGCCAGCAGCCAAGTGATCCAGGGTGATAACTATGGCTACACCTTC
few	TRBV28	TRBJ1-3	-	CASSFGVSGNTIYF	TGTGCCAGCAGTTTCGGGGTCTCTGGAAACACCATATATTTT